The 13 T cell receptor beta chains listed next were all sequenced from one sample in a study of a mutant IDH1 vaccine in newly diagnosed glioma. Only in-frame clones appear in the TCRdb table, and some are missing; sequencing was by immunoSEQ multiplex PCR. This table holds roughly 42,000 clones, 80% to 90% found once. These TCRs are of unknown antigen specificity. The time point denotes: week 5, during vaccination. One vaccine dose held 300 ug of mutant IDH1 20-mer peptide and came with topical imiquimod. The material was PBMCs, obtained from a glioma patient whose treatment included an IDH1 peptide vaccine. These receptors all stem from a man aged 40-50 years with glioma.

The gene calls are TRBV5-1 and TRBJ2-2; no definite D call. The CDR3 length is 12 residues. V was trimmed by 2 bases and J by 10 bases, leaving 9 bases between them. Germline V gives CDR1 SGHRS, CDR2 YFSETQ. The CDR3 loop reads CASSFTFEELFF. The DNA for the CDR3 is TGCGCCAGCAGCTTCACATTTGAGGAGCTGTTTTTT.

The V and J genes are TRBV28 and TRBJ1-5, with 8 nucleotides matching TRBD1. The CDR3 covers 14 residues. V dropped 5 bases and J dropped 3; count of bases not matched to a gene: 3. The germline V gene has CDR1 MDHEN and CDR2 SYDVKM. CDR3 in amino acids: CASSGQGINQPQHF. The DNA for the CDR3 is TGTGCCAGCAGTGGACAGGGCATCAATCAGCCCCAGCATTTT.

The rearrangement joins TRBV29-1 to TRBJ2-5; 8 nucleotides line up with TRBD2. The germline V gene has CDR1 SQVTM and CDR2 ANQGSEA. The CDR3 contains 12 residues. The trim removed 6 bases at V and 2 bases at J, leaving 2 bases unmatched. The chain's CDR3 is CSVTSEQETQYF. The CDR3 DNA reads as TGCAGCGTGACTAGCGAACAAGAGACCCAGTACTTC.

The chain recombines TRBV18 with TRBJ1-3, with D possibly TRBD1 on 6 matching bases. The germline gives CDR1 KGHSH, CDR2 LQKENI. Deletions cut 8 bases from V and 0 bases from J, with 11 bases between. This CDR3 region has 14 residues. The CDR3 DNA sequence: TGTGCCAGCAGACAGGCGAGCTCTGGAAACACCATATATTTT. This gives the protein CASRQASSGNTIYF.

This sequence joins TRBV27 and TRBJ2-7; D is unclear. Deletions cut 5 bases from V and 6 bases from J, with 14 bases between. CDR3 size: 13 residues. The germline CDR1 and CDR2 sequences are MNHEY and SMNVEV (reference sequence). The CDR3 spells CASSPNPLGEQYF. CDR3 nucleotides: TGTGCCAGCAGTCCTAATCCCTTGGGCGAGCAGTACTTC.

The chain is built from TRBV18 and TRBJ1-1; the D is unclear. Trimming cost V 3 bases and J 5 bases, with 13 bases left between them. Looked up from germline, CDR1 is KGHSH and CDR2 is LQKENI. The CDR3 has 14 amino acids. CDR3 region: CASSPGPIGTEAFF. CDR3 DNA sequence: TGTGCCAGCTCACCGGGTCCTATAGGGACTGAAGCTTTCTTT.

The rearrangement links TRBV15 to TRBJ1-2; no clear D. Germline assignment: CDR1 LNHNV and CDR2 YYDKDF (reference sequence). With 8 bases removed from V and 9 bases from J, the gap between germline ends came to 10 bases. CDR3 length equals 10 residues. CDR3: CATSPLRYTF. For the CDR3, the DNA is TGTGCCACCTCCCCCCTACGCTACACCTTC.

The chain employs TRBV5-1 and TRBJ2-3, with D possibly matching TRBD2 (5 bases). Deletions cut 0 bases from V and 3 bases from J, with 11 bases between. This CDR3 has 15 residues. Germline assignment: CDR1 SGHRS and CDR2 YFSETQ. Here the CDR3 reads CASSLALVPTDTQYF. CDR3 nucleotides: TGCGCCAGCAGCTTGGCACTAGTGCCGACAGATACGCAGTATTTT.

The table lists this clone with a count of one. CDR3 loop: CASSEQGSLGNIQYF. The CDR3 bases are TGTGCCAGCAGTGAACAGGGGTCTCTCGGAAACATTCAGTACTTC. This chain links TRBV6-1 with TRBJ2-4; D possibly corresponds to TRBD1 (6 bases). The germline V gene has CDR1 MNHNS and CDR2 SASEGT. V was trimmed by 2 bases and J by 6 bases, leaving 14 bases between them. The length of the CDR3 is 15 residues.

The chain carries TRBV5-1 and TRBJ1-2; D is unclear. V was clipped by 0 bases and J by 6 bases, with 15 bases between them. Germline lookup yields CDR1 SGHRS and CDR2 YFSETQ. CDR3 length equals 15 residues. CDR3 sequence: CASSLGREMIHGYTF. DNA for the CDR3: TGCGCCAGCAGCTTGGGGCGGGAGATGATCCATGGCTACACCTTC. Filled out from reference TRBV5-1 and TRBJ1-2, the complete variable domain reads KAGVTQTPRYLIKTRGQQVTLSCSPISGHRSVSWYQQTPGQGLQFLFEYFSETQRNKGNFPGRFSGRQFSNSRSEMNVSTLELGDSALYLCASSLGREMIHGYTFGSGTRLTVV.

CDR3 sequence: CASSPRQGNQPQHF. The CDR3 DNA reads as TGTGCCAGCAGTCCCCGACAGGGCAATCAGCCCCAGCATTTT. The rearrangement joins TRBV27 to TRBJ1-5, with D possibly matching TRBD1 (6 bases). Per the germline V gene, CDR1 is MNHEY and CDR2 is SMNVEV (reference sequence). V shed 5 bases and J shed 2 bases, with 10 bases lying between them. The CDR3 consists of 14 residues.

This clone was seen a handful of times. V is TRBV28 and J is TRBJ1-1; D perhaps matches TRBD1 (5 bases). CDR3 size: 11 residues. CDR1 MDHEN and CDR2 SYDVKM come from the germline V gene. Trimming shortened V by 3 bases and J by 7 bases, and 6 bases separated the two germline ends. CDR3 DNA: TGTGCCAGCAGTTTTGGGGGTGAAGCTTTCTTT. This translates into CASSFGGEAFF.

The CDR3 sequence: CASSTDRGSTDTQYF. In nucleotides, the CDR3 is TGTGCCAGCAGCACCGACAGGGGGAGCACAGATACGCAGTATTTT. The chain employs TRBV7-9 and TRBJ2-3, with 9 bases lining up with TRBD1. Germline CDR1 is SEHNR and CDR2 is FQNEAQ (reference sequence). Unmatched junction bases numbered 3, after V lost 5 bases and J lost 0 bases. This CDR3 has 15 residues.